The next 24 T cell receptor beta chains were all read from a single sample in a study of blood T cell repertoires in COVID-19. The repertoire was sequenced with immunoSEQ multiplex PCR; TCRdb's copy has only in-frame clones and lacks some. This table holds over 100,000 clones, roughly four fifths found once. Sequenced: peripheral blood. The source of these receptors is a man aged 40-49 years with active or convalescent COVID-19.

The chain carries TRBV24-1 and TRBJ2-1; 9 bases line up with TRBD1. The V gene end was trimmed by 4 bases and the J gene end by 5 bases; junction bases not matched to a gene: 5. Germline V CDR1 and CDR2: KGHDR, SFDVKD. This CDR3 contains 15 residues. The CDR3 sequence is CATSESRDRDNEQFF. The DNA for the CDR3 is TGTGCCACCAGTGAGTCCCGGGACAGGGACAATGAGCAGTTCTTC.

This clone was observed a single time. V is TRBV30 and J is TRBJ2-5, with 10 bases identical to TRBD2. This CDR3 has 14 residues. In germline, CDR1 is GTSNPN, CDR2 SVGIG (reference sequence). V lost 4 bases to trimming and J lost 4 bases; unmatched junction nucleotides: 6. CDR3 sequence: CAWIPGLASETQYF. The CDR3 region has the DNA TGTGCCTGGATACCGGGACTAGCGTCAGAGACCCAGTACTTC.

This chain joins TRBV7-8 and TRBJ1-1; D unclear. The germline V gene encodes CDR1 SGHVS and CDR2 FQNEAQ. The CDR3 sequence is 14 residues long. V was clipped by 6 bases and J by 1 base, with 12 bases between them. The CDR3 reads CASSSRSGNTEAFF. The CDR3 bases are TGTGCCAGCAGTAGCCGAAGTGGGAACACTGAAGCTTTCTTT.

The chain recombines TRBV24-1 with TRBJ2-1; TRBD2 aligns across 13 bases. The CDR3 is 13 amino acids. The germline V gene has CDR1 KGHDR and CDR2 SFDVKD. Unmatched junction bases numbered 5, after V lost 7 bases and J lost 12 bases. The CDR3 nucleotides read TGTGCCACCAGCGAGGGACTAGCGGGGAGGCAGTTCTTC. This gives the protein CATSEGLAGRQFF.

This chain's CDR3 is CASSPGDRGLEQYF. CDR3 coding DNA: TGCGCCAGCAGCCCGGGGGACAGGGGCCTCGAGCAGTACTTC. The chain links TRBV5-1 to TRBJ2-7, with 10 nucleotides matching TRBD1. V lost 4 bases to trimming and J lost 6 bases; unmatched junction nucleotides: 7. Germline V gene sequence: CDR1 SGHRS, CDR2 YFSETQ. The CDR3 is 14 residues long.

This clone has only one observation. V and J are TRBV18 and TRBJ1-1; the match to TRBD1 covers 7 bases. V shed 6 bases and J 5 bases; nucleotides not matched to a gene: 6. The germline V gene has CDR1 KGHSH and CDR2 LQKENI. The CDR3 runs 13 residues. This CDR3 reads CASSPDRVTEAFF. In nucleotides, the CDR3 is TGTGCCAGCTCCCCTGACAGGGTAACTGAAGCTTTCTTT. The full variable domain, rest sourced from reference TRBV18 and TRBJ1-1, is NAGVMQNPRHLVRRRGQEARLRCSPMKGHSHVYWYRQLPEEGLKFMVYLQKENIIDESGMPKERFSAEFPKEGPSILRIQQVVRGDSAAYFCASSPDRVTEAFFGQGTRLTVV.

This clone was seen just once. The chain links TRBV29-1 to TRBJ1-2; D unclear. This CDR3 is built from 12 residues. The germline CDR1 and CDR2 sequences are SQVTM and ANQGSEA. The ends were cut back, 7 bases at V and 3 bases at J, with 12 bases in the middle. Written as DNA, the CDR3 is TGCAGCGCCCTTGGGGAGGACTATGGCTACACCTTC. Protein product: CSALGEDYGYTF.

The chain joins TRBV2 to TRBJ2-7; 11 nucleotides agree with TRBD1. CDR1 is SNHLY and CDR2 is FYNNEI in the germline V gene. This CDR3 spans 13 amino acids. V lost 7 bases, J lost 4 bases, and 3 bases stayed unmatched. The chain's CDR3 is CASNGQGAYEQYF. The CDR3 nucleotides are TGTGCCAGCAATGGACAGGGGGCATACGAGCAGTACTTC.

The chain recombines TRBV27 with TRBJ2-2; D gene unclear. Germline loops: CDR1 MNHEY, CDR2 SMNVEV (reference sequence). The CDR3 consists of 13 residues. Between the trimmed V and J ends, which lost 4 bases and 6 bases, there was a span of 9 bases. CDR3 bases: TGTGCCAGCAGTTCCCGAGTTGCCGGGGAGCTGTTTTTT. Its protein product is CASSSRVAGELFF.

This clone was recorded a few times. The chain carries TRBV27 and TRBJ1-1; 8 positions match TRBD1. Germline CDR1 is MNHEY and CDR2 is SMNVEV (reference sequence). J gave up 8 bases and V 6 bases, and 5 bases lay outside the gene matches. This CDR3 region has 12 residues. In DNA, the CDR3 is TGTGCCAGCAGGAACGGACAGGGCGAAGCTTTCTTT. Its protein product is CASRNGQGEAFF.

V usage is TRBV5-1 and J usage is TRBJ1-2; 9 nucleotides agree with TRBD1. In germline, CDR1 is SGHRS, CDR2 YFSETQ. The CDR3 spans 15 residues. Losses at the gene ends were 6 bases for V and 8 bases for J; bases not matched to a gene: 14. CDR3 nucleotide sequence: TGCGCCAGCACCCCAGAACCCGGGACAGGGCACGGCTACACCTTC. Translating gives CASTPEPGTGHGYTF.

The chain joins TRBV29-1 to TRBJ2-3; the match to TRBD1 covers 7 bases. Trimming removed 6 bases from V and 3 bases from J; junction bases left unmatched: 9. The CDR3 length is 14 residues. Germline V CDR1 and CDR2: SQVTM, ANQGSEA. The CDR3 DNA sequence: TGCAGCGTCAAAAACAGGGGATTGACAGATACGCAGTATTTT. Its protein product is CSVKNRGLTDTQYF.

V usage is TRBV29-1 and J usage is TRBJ1-2, with a possible D match to TRBD1 (5 bases). V was cut by 2 bases and J by 4 bases, with 5 bases left in between. CDR3 size: 11 residues. CDR1 is SQVTM and CDR2 is ANQGSEA in the germline V gene. CDR3 in DNA: TGCAGCGTTGAACAGGGCTATGGCTACACCTTC. Translation: CSVEQGYGYTF.

V and J are TRBV18 and TRBJ1-3; D uncertain. The germline gives CDR1 KGHSH, CDR2 LQKENI. This CDR3 is 17 amino acids long. The V end lost 2 bases, the J end lost 4 bases, and 18 bases lay between the germline ends. CDR3 loop: CASSPRSRDLEGNTIYF. In DNA form, the CDR3 reads TGTGCCAGCTCACCAAGGTCCCGGGATTTGGAAGGAAACACCATATATTTT.

This clone was seen a few times. The genes are TRBV14 and TRBJ2-5; D might be TRBD1 (5 bases). The V end lost 2 bases, the J end lost 2 bases, and 6 bases lay between the germline ends. This CDR3 comprises 13 residues. Per the germline V gene, CDR1 is SGHDN and CDR2 is FVKESK. For the CDR3, the DNA is TGTGCCAGCAGCCAAAACAGGCAAGAGACCCAGTACTTC. Its protein product is CASSQNRQETQYF. Supplemented by reference TRBV14 and TRBJ2-5, the full variable domain reads EAGVTQFPSHSVIEKGQTVTLRCDPISGHDNLYWYRRVMGKEIKFLLHFVKESKQDESGMPNNRFLAERTGGTYSTLKVQPAELEDSGVYFCASSQNRQETQYFGPGTRLLVL.

The rearrangement joins TRBV25-1 to TRBJ2-7; D perhaps matches TRBD2 (7 bases). This CDR3 has 15 amino acids. V lost 2 bases to trimming and J lost 3 bases, with 14 bases between them. CDR1 MGHDK and CDR2 SYGVNS come from the germline V gene. The CDR3 loop is CASSEMGGGLYEQYF. For the CDR3, the DNA is TGTGCCAGCAGTGAAATGGGGGGGGGCCTCTACGAGCAGTACTTC.

This chain links TRBV19 with TRBJ2-3, with D tentatively TRBD2 (6 bases). Between the trimmed V and J ends, which lost 5 bases and 2 bases, there was a span of 23 bases. CDR1 is LNHDA, CDR2 SQIVND, per germline (reference sequence). The CDR3 covers 18 residues. CDR3 loop: CASSATTSNLQYTDTQYF. The CDR3 DNA reads as TGTGCCAGTAGTGCGACCACTAGCAACCTCCAATACACAGATACGCAGTATTTT.

This clone was detected only once. The V and J genes are TRBV7-2 and TRBJ1-5; D is possibly TRBD1 (5 bases). Trimming stripped 2 bases from V and 1 base from J, with 12 bases between. The CDR3 contains 16 residues. Germline-derived CDR1 and CDR2 are SGHTA and FQGNSA. In DNA, the CDR3 is TGTGCCAGCAGCTTAATCGGCGGACAAAGCAATCAGCCCCAGCATTTT. It codes for CASSLIGGQSNQPQHF.

V is TRBV5-4 and J is TRBJ2-1; 15 nucleotides align to TRBD2. The ends lost 3 bases at V and 4 bases at J; junction bases unmatched: 8. The V gene's germline CDR1 is SGHNT and CDR2 YYREEE (reference sequence). The CDR3 length is 18 residues. This chain's CDR3 is CASSSGTSGGIGYNEQFF. Here the CDR3 DNA reads TGTGCCAGCAGCTCCGGGACTAGCGGGGGGATCGGTTACAATGAGCAGTTCTTC.

V and J are TRBV9 and TRBJ1-1; no definite D call. From germline, CDR1 is SGDLS and CDR2 YYNGEE. Trimming removed 4 bases at V and 1 base at J, with 8 bases between. The CDR3 has 13 residues. The CDR3 loop is CASSPTPNTEAFF. The CDR3 DNA reads as TGTGCCAGCAGCCCAACACCGAACACTGAAGCTTTCTTT.

This sequence joins TRBV9 and TRBJ2-5, with 9 positions matching TRBD1. After removal of 3 bases from V and 4 bases from J, the junction contained 7 bases not matched to a gene. The CDR3 extends over 15 amino acids. Per the germline V gene, CDR1 is SGDLS and CDR2 is YYNGEE. Here the CDR3 DNA reads TGTGCCAGCAGCGACTCCGGGACAGGGTTAGAGACCCAGTACTTC. It translates to CASSDSGTGLETQYF.

This clone has a single count. The chain couples TRBV10-3 to TRBJ1-3, with D unresolved. Germline lookup yields CDR1 ENHRY and CDR2 SYGVKD. The CDR3 loop spans 14 amino acids. Trimming removed 2 bases at V and 4 bases at J, with 9 bases between. This CDR3 is CAISEGGDGNTIYF. CDR3 sequence (DNA): TGTGCCATCAGTGAGGGAGGTGACGGAAACACCATATATTTT.

The chain employs TRBV11-1 and TRBJ1-4, with TRBD1 matching over 7 bases. Germline loops: CDR1 SGHAT, CDR2 FQDESV (reference sequence). V shed 5 bases and J 7 bases; nucleotides not matched to a gene: 7. This CDR3 contains 14 residues. The CDR3 spells CASSSRQGGEKLFF. The CDR3 bases are TGTGCCAGCAGCAGCAGACAGGGTGGTGAAAAACTGTTTTTT.

The gene calls are TRBV19 and TRBJ1-2, with 8 bases that match TRBD1. V shed 11 bases and J 4 bases; nucleotides not matched to a gene: 6. The CDR3 is 12 residues long. CDR1 and CDR2 (germline): LNHDA, SQIVND (reference sequence). CDR3 sequence (DNA): TGTGCCGTATCCACAGGGGGCTATGGCTACACCTTC. It codes for CAVSTGGYGYTF.